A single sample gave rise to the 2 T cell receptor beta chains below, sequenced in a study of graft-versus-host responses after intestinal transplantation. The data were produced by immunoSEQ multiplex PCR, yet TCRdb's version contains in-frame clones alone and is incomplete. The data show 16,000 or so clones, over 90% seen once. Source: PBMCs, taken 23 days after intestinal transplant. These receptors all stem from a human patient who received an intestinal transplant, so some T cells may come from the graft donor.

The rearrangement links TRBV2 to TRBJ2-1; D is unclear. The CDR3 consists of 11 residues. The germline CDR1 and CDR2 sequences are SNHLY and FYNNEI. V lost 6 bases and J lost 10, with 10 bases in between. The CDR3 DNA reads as TGTGCCAGCAGAAAAGGATGGGAGCAGTTCTTC. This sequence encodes CASRKGWEQFF.

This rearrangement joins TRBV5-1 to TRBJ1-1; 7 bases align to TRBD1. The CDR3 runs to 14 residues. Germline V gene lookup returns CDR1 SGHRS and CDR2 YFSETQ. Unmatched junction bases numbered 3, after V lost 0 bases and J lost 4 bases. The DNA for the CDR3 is TGCGCCAGCAGCTTGGTGGCAGGGGGCACTGAAGCTTTCTTT. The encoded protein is CASSLVAGGTEAFF.